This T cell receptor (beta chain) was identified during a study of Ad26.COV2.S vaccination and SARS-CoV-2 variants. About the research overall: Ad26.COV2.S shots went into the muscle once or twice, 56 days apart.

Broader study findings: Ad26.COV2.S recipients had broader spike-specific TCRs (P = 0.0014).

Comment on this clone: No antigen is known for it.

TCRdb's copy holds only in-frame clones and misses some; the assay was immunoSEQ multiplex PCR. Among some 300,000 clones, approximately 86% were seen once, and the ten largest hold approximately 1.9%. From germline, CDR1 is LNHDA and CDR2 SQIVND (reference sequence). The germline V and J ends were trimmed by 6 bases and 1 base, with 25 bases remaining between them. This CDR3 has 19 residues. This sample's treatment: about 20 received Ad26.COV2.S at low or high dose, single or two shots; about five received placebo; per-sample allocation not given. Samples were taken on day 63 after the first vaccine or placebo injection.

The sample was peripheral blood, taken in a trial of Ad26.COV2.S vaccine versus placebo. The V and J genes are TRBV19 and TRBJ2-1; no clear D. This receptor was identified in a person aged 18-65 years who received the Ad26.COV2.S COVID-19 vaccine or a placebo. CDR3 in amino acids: CASSPTPGGSSRSYNEQFF. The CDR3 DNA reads TGTGCCAGTAGCCCAACACCTGGCGGCAGTTCGAGATCCTACAATGAGCAGTTCTTC.